The 8 T cell receptor beta chains reported below all come from one sample, sequenced in a study of molecular identifiers for immune sequencing clone quantification. MiXCR, run by TCRdb on the PCR reads, gives a single entry per CDR3 protein. The table shows about 65,000 distinct CDR3 sequences, with approximately 18% occurring only once. The sequenced sample consisted of naive CD8+ T cells from blood, with Jurkat cell RNA spiked in. Subset given: FACS-sorted CD8+CD4-CCR7+CD45RA+ naive T cells. The receptors shown here come from a human donor in good health. Some libraries in this study had Jurkat cell RNA spiked in.

The table lists this clonotype with many counts. The chain joins TRBV27 to TRBJ2-7, with 7 bases identical to TRBD1. V shed 3 bases and J 2 bases; nucleotides not matched to a gene: 4. Germline V gene data show CDR1 as MNHEY and CDR2 as SMNVEV (reference sequence). The CDR3 has 14 residues. CDR3 bases: TGTGCCAGCAGTTTCAGTAGGGGGCCCTACGAGCAGTACTTC. Residues: CASSFSRGPYEQYF.

The chain is built from TRBV9 and TRBJ2-7; the D gene is possibly TRBD2 (5 bases). Trimming cost V 0 bases and J 5 bases, with 12 bases left between them. CDR1 and CDR2 (germline): SGDLS, YYNGEE. The CDR3 runs to 14 residues. For the CDR3, the DNA is TGTGCCAGCAGCGTAGAGGCTAGCCCCCACGAGCAGTACTTC. Translation: CASSVEASPHEQYF. Variable domain in full (rest from reference TRBV9 and TRBJ2-7): DSGVTQTPKHLITATGQRVTLRCSPRSGDLSVYWYQQSLDQGLQFLIQYYNGEERAKGNILERFSAQQFPDLHSELNLSSLELGDSALYFCASSVEASPHEQYFGPGTRLTVT.

This clonotype was observed many times. This chain connects TRBV9 to TRBJ2-7; D is unresolved. Germline-derived CDR1 and CDR2 are SGDLS and YYNGEE. The CDR3 covers 15 residues. Between the trimmed V and J ends, which lost 0 bases and 0 bases, there was a span of 10 bases. The chain's CDR3 is CASSVADGTSYEQYF. The CDR3 nucleotides read TGTGCCAGCAGCGTAGCGGACGGTACCTCCTACGAGCAGTACTTC. Based on the CDR3 plus reference TRBV9 and TRBJ2-7, the full variable domain is DSGVTQTPKHLITATGQRVTLRCSPRSGDLSVYWYQQSLDQGLQFLIQYYNGEERAKGNILERFSAQQFPDLHSELNLSSLELGDSALYFCASSVADGTSYEQYFGPGTRLTVT.

This clonotype was recorded at least ten times. The chain employs TRBV11-2 and TRBJ2-5; tentatively, D is TRBD2 (6 bases). Germline-derived CDR1 and CDR2 are SGHAT and FQNNGV. The length of the CDR3 is 16 residues. V was cut by 2 bases and J by 1 base, with 14 bases left in between. The CDR3 sequence is CASSLHPGGRQETQYF. The CDR3 DNA sequence: TGTGCCAGCAGCTTACACCCCGGGGGTCGCCAAGAGACCCAGTACTTC.

This clonotype has a count of ten or more. This chain uses TRBV30 with TRBJ2-1; D may match TRBD1 or TRBD2 (6 bases each). The CDR3 has 14 residues. Germline-derived CDR1 and CDR2 are GTSNPN and SVGIG (reference sequence). Trimming removed 5 bases at V and 8 bases at J, with 19 bases between. The CDR3 sequence is CAWSLSGAGDEQFF. The CDR3 DNA follows: TGTGCCTGGTCGCTTTCGGGGGCGGGCGATGAGCAGTTCTTC.

This clonotype was seen repeatedly, ten times or more. The chain links TRBV27 to TRBJ1-5, with D unresolved. This CDR3 contains 14 residues. V shed 6 bases and J shed 6 bases, with 15 bases lying between them. CDR1 is MNHEY and CDR2 is SMNVEV in the germline V gene (reference sequence). The DNA of the CDR3 is TGTGCCAGCAGCTCCGGAACGGGGTTTCAGCCCCAGCATTTT. The encoded protein is CASSSGTGFQPQHF.

This clonotype appeared many times. The chain joins TRBV5-1 to TRBJ2-5; the match to TRBD1 covers 9 bases. CDR3 size: 16 residues. V dropped 0 bases and J dropped 6; count of bases not matched to a gene: 9. Germline values: CDR1 SGHRS, CDR2 YFSETQ. The CDR3 DNA is TGCGCCAGCAGCTTGGCGGGGACAGGGTCCGGGAAGACCCAGTACTTC. Its protein is CASSLAGTGSGKTQYF.

About this clonotype: This could be a read error, since a much larger clone is one nucleotide away. V and J are TRBV6-6 and TRBJ2-7, with D maybe TRBD1 (6 bases). Germline CDR1 and CDR2: MNHNY and SVGAGI (reference sequence). This CDR3 spans 11 amino acids. Trimming left V 11 bases short and J 6 bases short, with 14 bases between. CDR3 loop: CAAEKGVEQYF. The CDR3 bases are TGTGCCGCCGAAAAGGGGGTCGAGCAGTACTTC.